This T cell receptor (beta chain) comes out of a study of blood T cell repertoires in COVID-19. Turning to the study itself: Acute-phase and convalescent COVID-19 samples originated in the United States, Italy and Spain. T cells, B-cell-depleted T cells, or PBMCs provided the cDNA or gDNA that served as material.

The CDR3 is made up of 17 amino acids. Germline CDR1 and CDR2: LGHDT and YNNKEL (reference sequence). The trim removed 3 bases at V and 0 bases at J, leaving 5 bases unmatched. In the study's own analysis: Using reference gene primer amplification, nucleated cell counts were estimated. Using immunoSEQ multiplex PCR, the repertoire was profiled, and TCRdb retains in-frame clones only, with some absent. The D gene and trimming were derived from the DNA, and the V and J assignments and clone size from that table. Found here are tens of thousands of clones, around 86% of them singletons; the top ten hold 4.7%.

The sequencing input was peripheral blood. The clonotype was recovered from a human donor in a cohort sampled during active COVID-19. The chain combines TRBV3-1 (or the pseudogene TRBV3-2) with TRBJ2-2; the match to TRBD1 covers 9 bases. The CDR3 coding sequence is TGTGCCAGCAGCCATGACAGGGGGTTGGCGAACACCGGGGAGCTGTTTTTT. Translation gives CASSHDRGLANTGELFF.